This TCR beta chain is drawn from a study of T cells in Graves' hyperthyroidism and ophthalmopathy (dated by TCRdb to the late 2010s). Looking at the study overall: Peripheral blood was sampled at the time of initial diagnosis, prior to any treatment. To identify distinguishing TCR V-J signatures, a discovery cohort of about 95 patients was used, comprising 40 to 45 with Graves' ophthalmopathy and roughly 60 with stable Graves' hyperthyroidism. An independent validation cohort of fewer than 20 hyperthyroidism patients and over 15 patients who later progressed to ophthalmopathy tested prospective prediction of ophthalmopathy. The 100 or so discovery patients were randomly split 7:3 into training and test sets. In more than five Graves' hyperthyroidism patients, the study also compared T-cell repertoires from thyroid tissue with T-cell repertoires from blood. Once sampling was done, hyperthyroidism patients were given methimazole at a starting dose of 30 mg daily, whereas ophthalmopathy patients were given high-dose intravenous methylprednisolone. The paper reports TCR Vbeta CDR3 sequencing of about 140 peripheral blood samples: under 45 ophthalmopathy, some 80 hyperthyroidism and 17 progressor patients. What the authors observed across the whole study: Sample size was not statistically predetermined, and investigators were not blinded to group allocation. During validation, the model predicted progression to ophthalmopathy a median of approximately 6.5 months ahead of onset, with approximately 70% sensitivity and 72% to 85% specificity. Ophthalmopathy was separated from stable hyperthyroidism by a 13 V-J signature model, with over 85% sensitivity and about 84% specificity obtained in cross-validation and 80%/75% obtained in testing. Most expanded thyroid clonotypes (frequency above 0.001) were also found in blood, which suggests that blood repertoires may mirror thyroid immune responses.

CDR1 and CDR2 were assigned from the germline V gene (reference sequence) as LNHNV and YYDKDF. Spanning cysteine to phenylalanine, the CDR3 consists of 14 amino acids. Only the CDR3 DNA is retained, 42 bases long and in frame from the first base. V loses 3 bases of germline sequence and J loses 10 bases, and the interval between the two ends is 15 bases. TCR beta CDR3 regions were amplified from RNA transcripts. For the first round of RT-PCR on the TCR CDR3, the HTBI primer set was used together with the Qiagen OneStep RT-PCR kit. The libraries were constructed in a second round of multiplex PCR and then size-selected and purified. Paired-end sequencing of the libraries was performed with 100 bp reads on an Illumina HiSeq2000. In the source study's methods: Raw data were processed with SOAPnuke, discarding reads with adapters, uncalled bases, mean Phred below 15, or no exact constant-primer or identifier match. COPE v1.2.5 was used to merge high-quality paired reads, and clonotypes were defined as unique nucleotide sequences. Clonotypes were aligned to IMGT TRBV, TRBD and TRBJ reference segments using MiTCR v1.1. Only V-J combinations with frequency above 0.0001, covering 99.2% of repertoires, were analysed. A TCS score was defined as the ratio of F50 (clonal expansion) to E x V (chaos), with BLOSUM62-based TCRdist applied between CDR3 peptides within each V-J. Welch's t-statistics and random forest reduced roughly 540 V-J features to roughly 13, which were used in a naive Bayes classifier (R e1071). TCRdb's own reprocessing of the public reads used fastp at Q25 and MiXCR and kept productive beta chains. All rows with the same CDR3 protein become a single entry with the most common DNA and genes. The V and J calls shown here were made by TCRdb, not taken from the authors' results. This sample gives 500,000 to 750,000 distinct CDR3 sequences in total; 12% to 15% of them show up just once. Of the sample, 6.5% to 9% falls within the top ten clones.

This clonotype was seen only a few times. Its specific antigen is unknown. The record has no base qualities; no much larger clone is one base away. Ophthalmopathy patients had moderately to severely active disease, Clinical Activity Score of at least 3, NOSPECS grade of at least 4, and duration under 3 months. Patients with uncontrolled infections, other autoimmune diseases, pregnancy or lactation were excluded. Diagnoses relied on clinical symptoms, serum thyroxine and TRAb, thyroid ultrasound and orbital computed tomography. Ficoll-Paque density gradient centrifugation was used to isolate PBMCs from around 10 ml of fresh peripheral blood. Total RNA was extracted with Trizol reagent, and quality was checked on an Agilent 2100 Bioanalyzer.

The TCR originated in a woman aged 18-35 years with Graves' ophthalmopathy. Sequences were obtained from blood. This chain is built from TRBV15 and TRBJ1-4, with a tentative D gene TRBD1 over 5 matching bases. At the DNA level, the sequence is TGTGCCACCAGCAGTTCCGGGACCGCTTCAAAACTGTTTTTT. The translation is CATSSSGTASKLFF.